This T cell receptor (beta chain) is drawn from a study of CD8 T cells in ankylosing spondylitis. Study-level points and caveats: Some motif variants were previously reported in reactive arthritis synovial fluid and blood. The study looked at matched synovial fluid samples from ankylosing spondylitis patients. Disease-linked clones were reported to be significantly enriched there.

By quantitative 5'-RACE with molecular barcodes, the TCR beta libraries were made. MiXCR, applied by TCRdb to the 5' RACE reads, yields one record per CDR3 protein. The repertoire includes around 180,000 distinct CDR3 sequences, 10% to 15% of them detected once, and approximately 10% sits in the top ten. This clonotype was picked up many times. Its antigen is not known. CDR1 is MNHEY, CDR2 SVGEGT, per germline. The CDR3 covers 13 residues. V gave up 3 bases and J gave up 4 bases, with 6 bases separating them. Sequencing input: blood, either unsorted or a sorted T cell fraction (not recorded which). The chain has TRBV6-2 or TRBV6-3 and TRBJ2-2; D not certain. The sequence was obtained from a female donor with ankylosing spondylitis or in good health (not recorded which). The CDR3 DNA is TGTGCCAGCAGTTATAGTAGCACCGGGGAGCTGTTTTTT. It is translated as CASSYSSTGELFF.